Reported below is one T cell receptor beta chain. What it recognizes is unknown. Trimming left V 5 bases short and J 7 bases short, with 17 bases between. This CDR3 has 15 amino acids. The germline V gene has CDR1 SGHTA and CDR2 FQGNSA. The study treated chemo-refractory metastatic non-small-cell lung cancer patients with focal radiation plus ipilimumab CTLA-4 blockade. The repertoire was sequenced with immunoSEQ multiplex PCR; TCRdb's copy has only in-frame clones and lacks some. Altogether fewer than 65,000 clones are present, about 76% being singletons, with the ten largest covering roughly 8.5%. This entry belongs to a study of radiotherapy plus CTLA-4 blockade in lung cancer. Overall study context: Of all patients, 15% to 20% responded objectively and 30% to 35% showed disease control. Study outcomes and limitations: Clones derived from tumor TCRs expanded in blood after radiotherapy plus ipilimumab.

The receptor comes from a human donor with non-small cell lung cancer who had a complete response to radiotherapy plus ipilimumab. This chain joins TRBV7-2 and TRBJ1-4; D is uncertain. The sample in question was peripheral blood, obtained from a patient treated with radiotherapy plus ipilimumab. This chain's CDR3 is CASSAQLSGGEKLFF. The CDR3 bases are TGTGCCAGCAGCGCGCAGTTAAGCGGAGGTGAAAAACTGTTTTTT. Using reference TRBV7-2 and TRBJ1-4 for the parts outside the CDR3, the full variable domain is GAGVSQSPSNKVTEKGKDVELRCDPISGHTALYWYRQSLGQGLEFLIYFQGNSAPDKSGLPSDRFSAERTGGSVSTLTIQRTQQEDSAVYLCASSAQLSGGEKLFFGSGTQLSVL.